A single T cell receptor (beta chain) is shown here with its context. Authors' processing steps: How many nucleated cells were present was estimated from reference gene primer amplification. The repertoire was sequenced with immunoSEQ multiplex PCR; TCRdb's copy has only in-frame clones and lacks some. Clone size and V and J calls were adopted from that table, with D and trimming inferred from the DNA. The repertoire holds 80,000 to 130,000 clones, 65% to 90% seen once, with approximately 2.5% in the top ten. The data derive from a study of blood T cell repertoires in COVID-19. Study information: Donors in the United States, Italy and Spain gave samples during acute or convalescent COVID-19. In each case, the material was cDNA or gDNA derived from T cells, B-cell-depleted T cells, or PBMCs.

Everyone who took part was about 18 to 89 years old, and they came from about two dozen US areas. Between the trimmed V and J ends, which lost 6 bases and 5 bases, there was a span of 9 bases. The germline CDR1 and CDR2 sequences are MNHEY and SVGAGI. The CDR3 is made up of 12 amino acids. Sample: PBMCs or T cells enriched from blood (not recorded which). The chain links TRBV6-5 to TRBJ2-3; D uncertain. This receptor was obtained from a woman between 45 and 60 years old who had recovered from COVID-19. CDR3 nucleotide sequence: TGTGCCAGCAGCCCCACCAGAGATACGCAGTATTTT. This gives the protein CASSPTRDTQYF.